The rows below give T cell receptor beta chains drawn from one sample of a study of OX40 agonist ivuxolimab in advanced cancers. Assay: immunoSEQ multiplex PCR; the TCRdb copy retains only in-frame clones and omits some. The table shows 70,000 or so clones, with around 83% occurring only once. Sequences were derived from CD4+ or CD8+ T cells sorted from blood, sampled in a trial of the OX40 agonist ivuxolimab. The receptors come from an adult with an advanced solid tumor such as melanoma, head and neck, liver or kidney cancer. CDR3s leave out the opening cysteine and the closing phenylalanine or tryptophan. D genes are given only for firm matches.

ASSLGGQLF | NA | TRBV28
ASSARQGEATEAF | NA | TRBV2
ASSPLPGHNSPLH | NA | TRBV18
ASKGQTDTQY | TRBD1 | TRBV19
ASSRGLAGGSYNEQF | TRBD2 | TRBV7-8
ASSSTGTGANVLT | NA | TRBV6-1
ASSFGQGRTSPLH | TRBD1 | TRBV5-1
ASTAGGTQPQH | TRBD1 | TRBV6-5
ASSVREGITEQY | NA | TRBV2
ASFAGTGDYNEQF | TRBD1 | TRBV5-1
ASSFSGGRSTGELF | TRBD2 | TRBV11-2
AWSVAGGLGETQY | TRBD1 | TRBV30
ASSPGQGNTEAF | TRBD1 | TRBV7-9
ASSVRPAGASGNTIY | NA | TRBV9
ASSRSLNEQF | NA | TRBV7-9
ASSFTGTGELF | NA | TRBV7-2
ASRSTGTVNQPQH | TRBD1 | TRBV28
ASTGGISFSSYEQY | TRBD2 | TRBV2
ASWQAATVFYGYT | NA | TRBV6-1
ASSLEGNSGNAIY | NA | TRBV5-1
ASGLMADTQY | NA | TRBV28
ASSLAQAAQEQF | NA | TRBV5-1
ASSLVGANTGELF | NA | TRBV7-7
ASSLGYVGGDTGELF | TRBD2 | TRBV27
ASSLGGAVETQY | NA | TRBV5-1
ASSLGQGGTDTQY | TRBD1 | TRBV7-9
ASSPPTLGYEQY | NA | TRBV7-2
ASSPGQGIYEQY | TRBD1 | TRBV18
ASSSRIAGNWEQY | TRBD2 | TRBV7-3
ASRRELIGSYEQY | NA | TRBV19
AIRLERGQTSTDTQY | NA | TRBV10-3
ASRTNSYHYGYT | NA | TRBV5-1
ASSEPQQGNWGGANVLT | NA | TRBV2
ASSFVGQGNT | NA | TRBV11-2
ASSFAGTSLYEQY | NA | TRBV5-8
ASSPPVGDYGYT | NA | TRBV18
ASFQMQDTDTQY | NA | TRBV5-4
ASNPGGDTEAF | NA | TRBV6-1
ASRAGLGTNEKLF | NA | TRBV27
AISSDRAYTEAF | TRBD1 | TRBV10-3
ASTPRGSTNEKLF | NA | TRBV5-1
AWSRFYPSTQKTGGGYT | NA | TRBV30
ASSPGGLDYGYT | TRBD1 | TRBV19
ASSVDSSGRSDTQY | TRBD2 | TRBV9
ASSIGYSSETQY | NA | TRBV19